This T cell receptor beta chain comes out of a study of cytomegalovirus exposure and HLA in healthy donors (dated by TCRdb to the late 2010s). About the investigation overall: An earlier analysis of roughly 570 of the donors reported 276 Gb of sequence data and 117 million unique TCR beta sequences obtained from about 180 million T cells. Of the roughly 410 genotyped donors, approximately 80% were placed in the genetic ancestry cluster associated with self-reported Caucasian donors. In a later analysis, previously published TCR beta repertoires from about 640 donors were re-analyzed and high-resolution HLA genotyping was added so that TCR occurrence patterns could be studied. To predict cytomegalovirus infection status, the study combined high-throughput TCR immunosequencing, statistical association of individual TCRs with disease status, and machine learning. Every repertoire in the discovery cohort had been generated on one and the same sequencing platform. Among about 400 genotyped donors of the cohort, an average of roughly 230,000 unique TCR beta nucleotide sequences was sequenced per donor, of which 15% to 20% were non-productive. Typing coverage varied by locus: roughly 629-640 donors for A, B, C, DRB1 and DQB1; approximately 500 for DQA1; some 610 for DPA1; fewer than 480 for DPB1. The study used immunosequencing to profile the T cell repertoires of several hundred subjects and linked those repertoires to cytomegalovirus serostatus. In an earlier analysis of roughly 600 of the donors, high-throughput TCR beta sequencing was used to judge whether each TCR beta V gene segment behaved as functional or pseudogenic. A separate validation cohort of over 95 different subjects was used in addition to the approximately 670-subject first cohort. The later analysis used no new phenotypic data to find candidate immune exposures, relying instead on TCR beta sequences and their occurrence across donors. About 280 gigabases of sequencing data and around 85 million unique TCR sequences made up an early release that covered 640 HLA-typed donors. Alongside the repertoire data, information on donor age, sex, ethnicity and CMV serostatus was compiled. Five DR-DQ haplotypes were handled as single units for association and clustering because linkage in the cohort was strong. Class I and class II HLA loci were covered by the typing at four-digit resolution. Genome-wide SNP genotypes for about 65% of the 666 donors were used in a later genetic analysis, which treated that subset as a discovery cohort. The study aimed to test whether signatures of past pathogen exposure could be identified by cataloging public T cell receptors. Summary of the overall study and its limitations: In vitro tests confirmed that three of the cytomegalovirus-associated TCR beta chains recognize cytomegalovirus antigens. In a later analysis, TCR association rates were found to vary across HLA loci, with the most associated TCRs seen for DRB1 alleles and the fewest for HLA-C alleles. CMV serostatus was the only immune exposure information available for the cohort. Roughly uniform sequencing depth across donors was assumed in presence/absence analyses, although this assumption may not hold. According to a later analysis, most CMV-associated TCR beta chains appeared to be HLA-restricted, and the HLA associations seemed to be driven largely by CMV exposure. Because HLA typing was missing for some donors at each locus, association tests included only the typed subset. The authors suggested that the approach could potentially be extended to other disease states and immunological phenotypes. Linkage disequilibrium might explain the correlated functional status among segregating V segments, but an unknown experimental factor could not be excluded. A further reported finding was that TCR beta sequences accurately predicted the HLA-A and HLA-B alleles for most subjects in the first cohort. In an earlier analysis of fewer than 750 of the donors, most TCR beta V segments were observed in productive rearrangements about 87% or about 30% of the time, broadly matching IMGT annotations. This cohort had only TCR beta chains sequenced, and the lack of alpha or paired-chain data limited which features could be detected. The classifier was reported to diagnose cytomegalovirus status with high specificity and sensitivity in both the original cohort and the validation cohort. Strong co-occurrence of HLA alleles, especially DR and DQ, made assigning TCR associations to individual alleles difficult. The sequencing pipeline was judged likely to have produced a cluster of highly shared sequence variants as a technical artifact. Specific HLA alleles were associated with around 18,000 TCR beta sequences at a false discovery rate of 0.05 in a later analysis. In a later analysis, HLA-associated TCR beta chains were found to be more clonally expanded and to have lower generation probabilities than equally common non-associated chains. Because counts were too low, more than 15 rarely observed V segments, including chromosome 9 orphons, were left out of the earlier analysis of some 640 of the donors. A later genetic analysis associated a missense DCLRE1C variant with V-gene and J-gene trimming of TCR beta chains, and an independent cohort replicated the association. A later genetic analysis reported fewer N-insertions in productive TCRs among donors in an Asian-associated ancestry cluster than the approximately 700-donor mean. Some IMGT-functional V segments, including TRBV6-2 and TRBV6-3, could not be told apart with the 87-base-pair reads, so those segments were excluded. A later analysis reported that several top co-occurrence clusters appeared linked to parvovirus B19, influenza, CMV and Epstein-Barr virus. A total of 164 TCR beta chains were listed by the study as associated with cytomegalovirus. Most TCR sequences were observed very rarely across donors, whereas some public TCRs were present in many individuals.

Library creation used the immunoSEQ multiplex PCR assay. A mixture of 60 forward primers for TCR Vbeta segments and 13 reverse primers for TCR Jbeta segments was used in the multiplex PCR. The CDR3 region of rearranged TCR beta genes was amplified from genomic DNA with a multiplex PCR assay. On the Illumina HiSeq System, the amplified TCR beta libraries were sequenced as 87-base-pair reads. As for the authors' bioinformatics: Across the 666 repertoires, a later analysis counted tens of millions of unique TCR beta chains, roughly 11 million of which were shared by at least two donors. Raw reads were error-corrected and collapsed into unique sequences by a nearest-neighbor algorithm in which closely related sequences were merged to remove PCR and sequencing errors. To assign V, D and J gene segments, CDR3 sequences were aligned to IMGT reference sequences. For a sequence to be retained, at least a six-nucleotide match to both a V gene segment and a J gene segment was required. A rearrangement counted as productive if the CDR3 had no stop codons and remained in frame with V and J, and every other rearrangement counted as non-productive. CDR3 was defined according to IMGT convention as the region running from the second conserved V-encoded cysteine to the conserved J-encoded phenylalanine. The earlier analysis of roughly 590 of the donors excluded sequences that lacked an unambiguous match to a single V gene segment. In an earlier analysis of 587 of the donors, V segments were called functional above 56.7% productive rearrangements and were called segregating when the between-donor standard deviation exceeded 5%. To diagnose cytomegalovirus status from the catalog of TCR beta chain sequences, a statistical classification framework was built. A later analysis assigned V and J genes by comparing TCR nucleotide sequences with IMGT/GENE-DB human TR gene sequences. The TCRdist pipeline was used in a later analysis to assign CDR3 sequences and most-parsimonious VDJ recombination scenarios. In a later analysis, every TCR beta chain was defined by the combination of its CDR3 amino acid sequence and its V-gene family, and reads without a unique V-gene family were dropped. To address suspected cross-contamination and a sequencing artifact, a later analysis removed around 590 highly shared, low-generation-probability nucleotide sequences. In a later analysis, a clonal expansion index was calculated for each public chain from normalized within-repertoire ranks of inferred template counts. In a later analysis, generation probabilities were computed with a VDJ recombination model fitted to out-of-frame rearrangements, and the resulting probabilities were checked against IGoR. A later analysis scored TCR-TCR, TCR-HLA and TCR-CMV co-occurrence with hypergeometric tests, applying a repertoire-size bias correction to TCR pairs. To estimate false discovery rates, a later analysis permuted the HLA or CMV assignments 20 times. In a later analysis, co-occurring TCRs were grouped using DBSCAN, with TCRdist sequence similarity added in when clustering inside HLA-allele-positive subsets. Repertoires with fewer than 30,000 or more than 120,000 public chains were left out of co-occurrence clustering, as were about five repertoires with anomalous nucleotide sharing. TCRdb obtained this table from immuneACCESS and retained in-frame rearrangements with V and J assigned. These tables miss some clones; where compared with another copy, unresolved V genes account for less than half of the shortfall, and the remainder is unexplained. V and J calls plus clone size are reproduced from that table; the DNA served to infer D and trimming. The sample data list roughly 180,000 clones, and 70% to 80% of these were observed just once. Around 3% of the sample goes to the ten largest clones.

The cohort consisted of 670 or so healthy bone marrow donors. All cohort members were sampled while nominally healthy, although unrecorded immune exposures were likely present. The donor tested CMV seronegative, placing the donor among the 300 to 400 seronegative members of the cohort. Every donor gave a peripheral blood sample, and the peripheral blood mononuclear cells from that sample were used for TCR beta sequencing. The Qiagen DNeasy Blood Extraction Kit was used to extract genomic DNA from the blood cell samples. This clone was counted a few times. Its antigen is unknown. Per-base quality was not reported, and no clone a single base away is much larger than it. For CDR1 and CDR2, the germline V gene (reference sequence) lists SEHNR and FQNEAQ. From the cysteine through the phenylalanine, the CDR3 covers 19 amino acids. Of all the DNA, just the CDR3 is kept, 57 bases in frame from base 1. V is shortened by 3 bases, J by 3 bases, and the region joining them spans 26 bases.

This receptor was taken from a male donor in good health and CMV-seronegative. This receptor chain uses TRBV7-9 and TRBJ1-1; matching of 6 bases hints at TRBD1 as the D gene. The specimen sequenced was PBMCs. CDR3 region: CASSFAYRVRGSGDTEAFF. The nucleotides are TGTGCCAGCAGCTTTGCCTACAGGGTGAGAGGGTCGGGTGACACTGAAGCTTTCTTT.